These T cell receptor beta chains were read from a single sample in a study of blood T cell repertoires in COVID-19. The assay was immunoSEQ multiplex PCR, and TCRdb's table has in-frame clones only and misses some. The data hold roughly 120,000 clones, with roughly 90% observed a single time. Sequencing was performed on peripheral blood. These receptors were obtained from a human donor in a cohort sampled during active COVID-19. The CDR3 runs from the conserved cysteine through the conserved F or W. Fields, in order: J gene, clone size, D gene, V gene, CDR3 DNA, CDR3 protein. A D gene is named only where the DNA matches it firmly. Clone size appears in some rows only: once, few, many, or a class for an expanded clone.

TRBJ2-7	NA	TRBD2	TRBV4-1	TGCGCCAGCAGCCATTCCTGGGGGACTAGCGGAGCTTCCTACGAGCAGTACTTC	CASSHSWGTSGASYEQYF
TRBJ2-7	NA	TRBD1	TRBV6-5	TGTGCCAGCAGTTACCGGGACAGGACCTACGAGCAGTACTTC	CASSYRDRTYEQYF
TRBJ2-7	NA	NA	TRBV18	TGTGCCAGCTCACCAAAGGACTACTACGAGCAGTACTTC	CASSPKDYYEQYF
TRBJ2-3	NA	TRBD1	TRBV5-4	TGTGCCAGTGCTTCCCGGACAGGCAGCACAGATACGCAGTATTTT	CASASRTGSTDTQYF
TRBJ1-1	NA	TRBD1	TRBV11-2	TGTGCCAGCAGCCAAAGACAGGGGGCATCGGGTACTGAAGCTTTCTTT	CASSQRQGASGTEAFF
TRBJ1-1	few	NA	TRBV5-4	TGTGCCAGCAGCCCCGGGTCCATTGACCCTGAAGCTTTCTTT	CASSPGSIDPEAFF
TRBJ2-3	NA	NA	TRBV6-2/TRBV6-3	TGTGCCAGCAGTTTATCCACAGATACGCAGTATTTT	CASSLSTDTQYF
TRBJ1-2	NA	NA	TRBV7-6	TGTGCCAGCAGCTTAGCGGGAGGGGTTAATGGCTACACCTTC	CASSLAGGVNGYTF
TRBJ2-7	few	TRBD2	TRBV10-2	TGCGCCAGCAGTTCCGGGACTAACTACGAGCAGTACTTC	CASSSGTNYEQYF
TRBJ2-7	NA	NA	TRBV5-1	TGCGCCAGCAGCGTCGACACTAGCCACGACGAGCAGTACTTC	CASSVDTSHDEQYF
TRBJ2-1	NA	TRBD2	TRBV3-1/TRBV3-2	TGTGCCAGCAGCCAACTTCCAGCGGGACGGCAGTTCTTC	CASSQLPAGRQFF
TRBJ2-5	NA	NA	TRBV7-7	TGTGCCAGCAGCTTAGGAGGGTTGCGGCGGTCAGAGACCCAGTACTTC	CASSLGGLRRSETQYF
TRBJ1-4	NA	NA	TRBV30	TGTGCCTGGAGTCCAACCTCCCGACAGGTGTTAGTTGAAAAACTGTTTTTT	CAWSPTSRQVLVEKLFF
TRBJ1-2	NA	TRBD1	TRBV9	TGTGCCAGCAGCTGGGACAGGGTGAATGGCTACACCTTC	CASSWDRVNGYTF
TRBJ2-3	NA	TRBD1	TRBV30	TGTGCCTGGAACAGGGGGCGCGGCACAGATACGCAGTATTTT	CAWNRGRGTDTQYF
TRBJ2-3	NA	TRBD2	TRBV3-1/TRBV3-2	TGTGCCAGCAGCCAAGAGGGGCGGGGGAGTGAGGATACGCAGTATTTT	CASSQEGRGSEDTQYF
TRBJ1-1	NA	NA	TRBV19	TGTGCCAGTAGTACCCCCTACCAGGTAGTGAACACTGAAGCTTTCTTT	CASSTPYQVVNTEAFF
TRBJ2-7	NA	NA	TRBV3-1/TRBV3-2	TGTGCCAGCAGCCAAGATTGGAGCAGTCCCTACGAGCAGTACTTC	CASSQDWSSPYEQYF
TRBJ1-2	NA	NA	TRBV15	TGTGCCACCAGCAGAGATCGGAGGGGAGGGAACTATGGCTACACCTTC	CATSRDRRGGNYGYTF
TRBJ1-2	once	NA	TRBV14	TGTGCCAGCAGCCAAGGGACTTTAGAGGGTGCTGGCGGCTACACCTTC	CASSQGTLEGAGGYTF
TRBJ1-2	NA	NA	TRBV3-1/TRBV3-2	TGTGCCAGCAGCCGACCCCCGGGTAACTATGGCTACACCTTC	CASSRPPGNYGYTF
TRBJ1-2	NA	TRBD1	TRBV3-1/TRBV3-2	TGTGCCAGCAGCCAGACAGGGGTTGGCTACACCTTC	CASSQTGVGYTF
TRBJ2-7	NA	NA	TRBV15	TGTGCCACCAGCAGAGACAGTACCTACGAGCAGTACTTC	CATSRDSTYEQYF
TRBJ2-1	NA	TRBD1	TRBV19	TGTGCCAGTAGTATAGAGGGACAGGGGTCGTACAATGAGCAGTTCTTC	CASSIEGQGSYNEQFF
TRBJ2-2	NA	NA	TRBV6-6	TGTGTCGCGGGGTCGGGCACCGGGGAGCTGTTTTTT	CVAGSGTGELFF
TRBJ1-4	NA	NA	TRBV3-1/TRBV3-2	TGTGCCAGCAGCCAAGATCGTAGGACAGCTAATGAAAAACTGTTTTTT	CASSQDRRTANEKLFF
TRBJ1-6	NA	TRBD1	TRBV5-1	TGCGCCAGCAGCTTGGCCCGGGACAGGGCTGGATCACCCCTCCACTTT	CASSLARDRAGSPLHF
TRBJ2-7	few	TRBD2	TRBV4-2	TGTGCCAGCAGCCAAGATCCACGGGGGGTAGCGGGAGTCTTCGAGCAGTACTTC	CASSQDPRGVAGVFEQYF
TRBJ2-1	NA	NA	TRBV4-1	TGCGCCAGCAGCCAAGGCGAGCGGGTGGAGCAGTTCTTC	CASSQGERVEQFF
TRBJ2-7	NA	TRBD2	TRBV19	TGTGCCAGTAGTATAGATGCCACTAGCGGGAGTCGATACGAGCAGTACTTC	CASSIDATSGSRYEQYF
TRBJ1-1	NA	NA	TRBV5-6	TGTGCCAGCAGCCTAGGGAGGGTTGGCACTGAAGCTTTCTTT	CASSLGRVGTEAFF
TRBJ1-6	NA	NA	TRBV30	TGTGCCTGGATCGACCCGGAGAATTCACCCCTCCACTTT	CAWIDPENSPLHF
TRBJ2-5	NA	NA	TRBV6-5	TGTGCCAGCACCCTTGGGGGGACAGCCCAAGAGACCCAGTACTTC	CASTLGGTAQETQYF
TRBJ2-2	NA	NA	TRBV27	TGTGCCAGCAGTCCACTCTTGAACACCGGGGAGCTGTTTTTT	CASSPLLNTGELFF
TRBJ2-1	NA	TRBD2	TRBV9	TGTGCCAGCAGCGTAGTTTCGTTAGCGGGAGGAATCGCTGAGCAGTTCTTC	CASSVVSLAGGIAEQFF
TRBJ2-7	once	TRBD2	TRBV7-2	TGTGCCAGCAGCGGGGGACTAGCGGGAGGTTCCTACGAGCAGTACTTC	CASSGGLAGGSYEQYF
TRBJ1-2	NA	NA	TRBV6-2/TRBV6-3	TGTGCCAGCAGCAGAATATCGGTCAGGGCGTTCGGCTACACCTTC	CASSRISVRAFGYTF
TRBJ2-3	NA	NA	TRBV6-5	TGTGCCAGCAGTCCCACCCTGCGGGATACGCAGTATTTT	CASSPTLRDTQYF
TRBJ1-2	NA	TRBD1	TRBV5-1	TGCGCCAGCAGCTTGGAAGGACAGGGGGCAAACTATGGCTACACCTTC	CASSLEGQGANYGYTF
TRBJ2-5	few	NA	TRBV6-6	TGTGCCAGCAGTTTTGGACAGCAAGAGACCCAGTACTTC	CASSFGQQETQYF
TRBJ2-5	NA	NA	TRBV19	TGTGCCAGTAGTATAGTTCAGGGGGGAGAGACCCAGTACTTC	CASSIVQGGETQYF
TRBJ1-5	once	NA	TRBV27	TGTGCCAGCAGAACAGGGTTCAATCAGCCCCAGCATTTT	CASRTGFNQPQHF
TRBJ2-7	NA	NA	TRBV5-5	TGTGCCAGCAGCTTGGGGAAGCGGCTCGAGCAGTACTTC	CASSLGKRLEQYF
TRBJ2-1	NA	TRBD2	TRBV10-1	TGCGCCAGCAGTGAGCCCGCGGGGGGCTCCTACAATGAGCAGTTCTTC	CASSEPAGGSYNEQFF